The following is a T cell receptor (beta chain) sequence with its context. Germline CDR1 reads SEHNR; CDR2 reads FQNEAQ (reference sequence). The V segment lost 5 bases and the J segment 3 bases; nucleotides outside the gene matches: 11. The CDR3 spans 18 residues. This entry is derived from a study of control samples from healthy donors and cancer patients. TCRdb's table, derived via immunoSEQ multiplex PCR, lists solely in-frame clones and lacks some. Altogether around 120,000 clones are present, roughly nine tenths being singletons, with the ten largest covering approximately 8%. The clonotype comes from a young woman in good health. V usage is TRBV7-9 and J usage is TRBJ2-3; 13 bases map to TRBD2. The sample consisted of blood. CDR3 loop: CASSPGTSGDLWTDTQYF. DNA of the CDR3: TGTGCCAGCAGCCCAGGGACTAGCGGGGACCTCTGGACAGATACGCAGTATTTT. Full variable domain (remainder filled in from reference TRBV7-9 and TRBJ2-3): DTGVSQNPRHKITKRGQNVTFRCDPISEHNRLYWYRQTLGQGPEFLTYFQNEAQLEKSRLLSDRFSAERPKGSFSTLEIQRTEQGDSAMYLCASSPGTSGDLWTDTQYFGPGTRLTVL.